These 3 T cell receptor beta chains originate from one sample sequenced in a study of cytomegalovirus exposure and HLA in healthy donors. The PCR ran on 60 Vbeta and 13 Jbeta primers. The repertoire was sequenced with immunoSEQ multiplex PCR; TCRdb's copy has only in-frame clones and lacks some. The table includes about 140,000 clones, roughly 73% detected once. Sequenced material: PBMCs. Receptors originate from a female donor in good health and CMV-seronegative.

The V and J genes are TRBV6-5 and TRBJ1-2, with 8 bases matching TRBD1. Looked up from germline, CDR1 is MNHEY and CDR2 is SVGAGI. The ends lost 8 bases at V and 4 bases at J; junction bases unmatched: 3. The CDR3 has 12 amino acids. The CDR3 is CASGTGGYGYTF. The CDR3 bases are TGTGCCAGCGGGACAGGCGGCTATGGCTACACCTTC.

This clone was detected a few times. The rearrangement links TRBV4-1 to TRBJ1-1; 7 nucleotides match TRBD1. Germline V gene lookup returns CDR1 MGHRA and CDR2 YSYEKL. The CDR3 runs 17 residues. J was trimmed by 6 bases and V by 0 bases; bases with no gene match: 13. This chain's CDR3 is CASSQDRLTGWGSEAFF. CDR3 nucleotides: TGCGCCAGCAGCCAAGATAGGTTGACAGGGTGGGGATCTGAAGCTTTCTTT.

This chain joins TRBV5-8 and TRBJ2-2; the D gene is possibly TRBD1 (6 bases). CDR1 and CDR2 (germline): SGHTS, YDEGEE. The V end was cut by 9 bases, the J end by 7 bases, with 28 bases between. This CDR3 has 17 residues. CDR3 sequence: CAITQRGTSSAVGELFF. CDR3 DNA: TGTGCCATCACACAGAGGGGGACATCCTCCGCCGTCGGGGAGCTGTTTTTT.